This T cell receptor (beta chain) was captured in a study of early T cells in non-severe SARS-CoV-2 infection. Study at large: Sequenced material consisted of bulk RNA (from unsorted whole blood), and chains were unpaired. Overall study results and limits: VDJdb-based annotation leaned toward anti-spike CD8 responses and missed private and CD4 specificities.

In this sample, this clonotype turned up many times. Its antigen is unknown. Germline CDR1 is MNHNS and CDR2 is SASEGT. CDR3 length equals 13 residues. Trimming stripped 1 base from V and 3 bases from J, with 4 bases between. Each cDNA molecule carried a unique molecular identifier. TCRdb reprocessed the 5' RACE reads with MiXCR, giving one entry per CDR3 protein. Of around 82,000 distinct CDR3 sequences in the sample, about 15% were seen once. The chain joins TRBV6-1 to TRBJ1-3; D unclear. Sequenced sample: whole blood. The source is an adult who was a healthcare worker with PCR-confirmed SARS-CoV-2 infection or an uninfected control (not recorded which). The CDR3, as DNA: TGTGCCAGCAGTGAAGTGGTTGGAAACACCATATATTTT. The encoded protein is CASSEVVGNTIYF.